This T cell receptor beta chain derives from a study of radiation and T cells in renal cell carcinoma (dated by TCRdb to the early 2020s). Broadly, across the study: The samples were drawn from a clinical trial, where primary renal cell carcinomas were treated with 15 Gy of stereotactic body radiation therapy and then removed by nephrectomy 4 weeks afterward. TCR beta sequencing covered roughly 53 samples in total, comprising about 26 tumors and about 27 peripheral blood samples. In the 53 samples combined, several million unique CDR3 nucleotide sequences were found, encoding 3,000,000 or so unique CDR3 amino acid sequences. The study at large found these results: Because the trial had a single-armed design, the trial could not examine how radiation dose or scheduling affected the TCR repertoire. No pretreatment tumor biopsies were available, so the baseline intratumoral presence of clonotypes could not be determined. Top tumor clonotypes rose in blood from baseline to 2 weeks post-radiation, then contracted by 4 weeks, suggesting transient expansion of tumor-resident clones. Tracking of blood repertoire dynamics stopped at about 4 weeks after treatment, with no follow-up past that point.

What this sample's time point label stands for: blood 2 weeks post-SBRT. Read against the paper, the sample's treatment or condition label means: 15 Gy SBRT to primary tumor, nephrectomy 4 weeks later. To follow tumor-enriched clonotypes, peripheral blood was collected serially from radiation-treated patients at baseline and again at 2 weeks and 4 weeks after SBRT. Renal cell carcinoma with clear cell pathology was present in all patients. The QIAamp DNA Blood Mini Kit (Qiagen) was used to prepare genomic DNA for TCR sequencing. Only samples passing all quality control checks were included in the analyses. TCR beta libraries were generated from genomic DNA with the immunoSEQ kit, following the manufacturer's recommendations. To prepare the libraries, a first multiplex PCR with proprietary primers was run, followed by a second PCR that added unique barcodes, and a bead cleanup was done after each round. Each sample batch included a kit-provided positive control reaction and a negative control reaction. The final libraries underwent checking on an Agilent 4200 TapeStation D1000 ScreenTape, volumetric pooling, and quantification by qPCR. Sequencing ran on an Illumina NextSeq500 with a MidOutput 150-cycle cartridge, using 156 Read1 and 15 Index1 cycles with kit custom primers. The pooled library was loaded at 0.75 to 1 pM with a 20% PhiX control spike-in. In the original analysis: The vendor-processed data were analyzed in R, and a clonotype was defined as all T cells that share the same CDR3 nucleotide sequence. For clone abundance analyses, frequencies were normalized to the 10,000 most abundant clones per sample. Public T cell clones, which averaged fewer than five per sample, were excluded before analysis. A difference in abundance of at least 32-fold between compartments was used to define tumor-enriched and baseline blood-enriched clonotypes. A beta-binomial differential abundance model was applied to find clonotypes that expanded or contracted between blood time points. The Baroni-Urbani and Buser coefficient was used to measure tumor-blood repertoire similarity, and groups were compared with two-tailed Wilcoxon tests in R. This is the immuneACCESS table as TCRdb keeps it, with only in-frame sequences that have V and J called. A part of the clones is gone; compared with another copy, unresolved V genes explain less than half, and the rest is unexplained. That table supplies the V and J calls and clone size; D and trimming were determined from the DNA. Counted in this sample were more than 150,000 clones; over 80% of them appeared once. 10% to 15% of the sample goes to the ten largest clones.

The CDR3 covers 15 residues, taking in both the cysteine and the phenylalanine. Just the 45-base CDR3 DNA is kept, in frame starting at base 1. The germline V gene gives CDR1 as MNHEY and CDR2 as SVGAGI. V trim: 6 bases; J trim: 4 bases; unmatched bases: 6. To note about this clone: Its antigen has not been determined. Base qualities are missing; no much larger clone stands one base away.

The chain employs TRBV6-5 and TRBJ2-3, and TRBD1 matches 11 of the central bases. This receptor was taken from a woman aged 45 to 65 with renal cell carcinoma. Sequenced here: blood, sampled from a patient whose treatment included radiotherapy and nephrectomy. This receptor carries the CDR3 CASRSWGQGADTQYF. At the DNA level, the sequence is TGTGCCAGCAGATCGTGGGGACAGGGGGCAGATACGCAGTATTTT.